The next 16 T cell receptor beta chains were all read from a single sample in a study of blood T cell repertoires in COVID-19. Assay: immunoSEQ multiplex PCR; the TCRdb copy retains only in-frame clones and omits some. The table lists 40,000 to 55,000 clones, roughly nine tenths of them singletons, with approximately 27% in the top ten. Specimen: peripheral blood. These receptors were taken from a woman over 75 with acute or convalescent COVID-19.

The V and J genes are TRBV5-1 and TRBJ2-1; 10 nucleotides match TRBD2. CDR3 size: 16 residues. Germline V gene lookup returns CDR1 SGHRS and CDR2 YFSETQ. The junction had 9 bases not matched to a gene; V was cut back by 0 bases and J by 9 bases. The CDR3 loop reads CASSLAGLAKGGEQFF. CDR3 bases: TGCGCCAGCAGCTTGGCGGGACTAGCGAAGGGAGGTGAGCAGTTCTTC.

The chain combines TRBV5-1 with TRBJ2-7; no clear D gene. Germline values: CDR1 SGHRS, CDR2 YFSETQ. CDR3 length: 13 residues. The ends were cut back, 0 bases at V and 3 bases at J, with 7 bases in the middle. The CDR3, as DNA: TGCGCCAGCAGCTTGGTTCTAGTCTACGAGCAGTACGTC. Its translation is CASSLVLVYEQYV.

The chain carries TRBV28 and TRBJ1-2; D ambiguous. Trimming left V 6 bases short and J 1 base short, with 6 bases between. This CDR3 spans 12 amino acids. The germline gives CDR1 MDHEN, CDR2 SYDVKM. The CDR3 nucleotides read TGTGCCAGCAGGAGTAATAACTATGGCTACACCTTC. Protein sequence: CASRSNNYGYTF.

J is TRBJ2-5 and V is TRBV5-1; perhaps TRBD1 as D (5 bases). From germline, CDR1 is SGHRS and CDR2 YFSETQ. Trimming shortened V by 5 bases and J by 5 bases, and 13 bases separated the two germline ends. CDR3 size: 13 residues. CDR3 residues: CASRLGDRETQYF. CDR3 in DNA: TGCGCCAGCAGATTAGGGGATAGGGAGACCCAGTACTTC.

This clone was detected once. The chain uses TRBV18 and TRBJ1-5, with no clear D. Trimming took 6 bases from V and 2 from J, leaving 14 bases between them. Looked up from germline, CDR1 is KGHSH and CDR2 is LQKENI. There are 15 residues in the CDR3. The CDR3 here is CASSQSGVGNQPQHF. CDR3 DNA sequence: TGTGCCAGCTCTCAATCCGGAGTAGGCAATCAGCCCCAGCATTTT.

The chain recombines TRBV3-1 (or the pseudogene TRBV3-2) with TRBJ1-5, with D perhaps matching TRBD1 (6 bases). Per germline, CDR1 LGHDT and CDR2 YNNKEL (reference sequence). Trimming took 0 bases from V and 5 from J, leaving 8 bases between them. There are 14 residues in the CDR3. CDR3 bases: TGTGCCAGCAGCCAAGACAGGGGTGATCAGCCCCAGCATTTT. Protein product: CASSQDRGDQPQHF.

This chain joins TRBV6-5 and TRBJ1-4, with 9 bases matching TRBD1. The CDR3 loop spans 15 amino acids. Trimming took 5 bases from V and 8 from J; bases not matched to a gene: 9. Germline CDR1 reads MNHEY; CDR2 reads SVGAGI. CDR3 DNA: TGTGCCAGCAGTACCACAGGGGGCTTAAGGGAAAAACTGTTTTTT. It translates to CASSTTGGLREKLFF.

The CDR3 protein is CASSLETVYTQYF. For the CDR3, the DNA is TGCGCCAGCAGCTTGGAGACAGTCTATACGCAGTATTTT. The rearrangement joins TRBV5-1 to TRBJ2-3; a weak D match, TRBD1 (5 bases). Germline CDR1 is SGHRS and CDR2 is YFSETQ. CDR3 length: 13 residues. V was clipped by 0 bases and J by 7 bases, with 9 bases between them.

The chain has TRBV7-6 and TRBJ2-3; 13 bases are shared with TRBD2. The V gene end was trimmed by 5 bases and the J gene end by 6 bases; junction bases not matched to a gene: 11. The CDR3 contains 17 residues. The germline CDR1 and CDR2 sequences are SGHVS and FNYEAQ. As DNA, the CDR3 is TGTGCCAGCAGCGTAGAACTAGCGGGGGGGCTAAGTGATACGCAGTATTTT. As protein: CASSVELAGGLSDTQYF.

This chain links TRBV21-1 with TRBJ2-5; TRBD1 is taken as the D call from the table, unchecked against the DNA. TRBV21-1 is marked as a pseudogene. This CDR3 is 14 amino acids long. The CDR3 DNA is TGTGCCAGCACCGACCGGGACAGCCAAGAGACCCAGTACTTC. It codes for CASTDRDSQETQYF.

The CDR3 DNA sequence: TGTGCCAGCAACTGGGCAGGGGTAGCAGATACGCAGTATTTT. As protein: CASNWAGVADTQYF. The rearrangement links TRBV7-2 to TRBJ2-3; a weak D match, TRBD1 (6 bases). Germline V lookup: CDR1 SGHTA, CDR2 FQGNSA. This CDR3 has 14 residues. Trimming took 7 bases from V and 4 from J, leaving 15 bases between them.

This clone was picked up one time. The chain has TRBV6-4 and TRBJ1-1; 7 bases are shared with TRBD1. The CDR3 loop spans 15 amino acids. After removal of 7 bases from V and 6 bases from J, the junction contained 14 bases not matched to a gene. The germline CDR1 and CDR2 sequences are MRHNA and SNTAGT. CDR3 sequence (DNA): TGTGCCAGCACTCCATGGGTACAGGGGCGTGCTGAAGCTTTCTTT. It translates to CASTPWVQGRAEAFF.

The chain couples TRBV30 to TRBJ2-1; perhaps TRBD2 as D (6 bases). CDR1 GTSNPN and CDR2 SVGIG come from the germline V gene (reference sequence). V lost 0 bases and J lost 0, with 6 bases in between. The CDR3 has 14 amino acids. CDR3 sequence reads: CAWSVGGSYNEQFF. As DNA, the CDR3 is TGTGCCTGGAGTGTCGGGGGCTCCTACAATGAGCAGTTCTTC.

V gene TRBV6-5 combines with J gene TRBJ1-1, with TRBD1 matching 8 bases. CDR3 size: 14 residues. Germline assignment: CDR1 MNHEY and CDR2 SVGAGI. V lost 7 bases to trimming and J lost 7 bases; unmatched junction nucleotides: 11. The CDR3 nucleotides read TGTGCCAGCACCTCTCGGGACAGGCCTTTTGAAGCTTTCTTT. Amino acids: CASTSRDRPFEAFF.

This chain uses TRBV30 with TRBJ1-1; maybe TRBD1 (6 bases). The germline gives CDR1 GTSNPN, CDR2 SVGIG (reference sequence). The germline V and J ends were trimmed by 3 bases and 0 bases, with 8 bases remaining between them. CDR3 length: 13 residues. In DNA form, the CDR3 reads TGTGCCTGGAGCCGACAGGTGAACACTGAAGCTTTCTTT. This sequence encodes CAWSRQVNTEAFF.

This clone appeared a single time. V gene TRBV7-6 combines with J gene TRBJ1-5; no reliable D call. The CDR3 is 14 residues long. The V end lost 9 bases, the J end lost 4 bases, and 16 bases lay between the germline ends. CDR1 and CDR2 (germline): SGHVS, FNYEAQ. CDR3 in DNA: TGTGCCAGTAGCCGGAGAGCGCGGAATCAGCCCCAGCATTTT. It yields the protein CASSRRARNQPQHF.